This passage covers 31 T cell receptor beta chains from one sample sequenced in a study of T cell clonality in common variable immunodeficiency. Sequencing was performed with immunoSEQ multiplex PCR; in TCRdb, only in-frame clones are kept and a portion is missing. Sampling found under 35,000 clones, none seen once. Sequenced: peripheral blood mononuclear cells. The receptors were sampled from a person aged 18 to 70 in good health.

Worth noting for this clone: The read ends 3 residues before the CDR3 terminus; that terminus is restored from the germline J gene. V is TRBV6-1 and J is TRBJ1-1; D is unresolved. The germline V gene has CDR1 MNHNS and CDR2 SASEGT. There are 15 residues in the CDR3. This CDR3 reads CASSDPGRSSYEAFF. CDR3 bases read: TGTGCCAGCAGTGATCCGGGTCGGAGCTCCTACGAG.

This clone was detected many times. The read finishes 3 residues shy of the CDR3 end, and the germline J gene is used to complete it. The chain combines TRBV2 with TRBJ2-5; TRBD2 matches 7 bases. The CDR3 loop spans 13 amino acids. Trimming cost V 5 bases and J 7 bases; bases outside gene matches: 7. The germline gives CDR1 SNHLY, CDR2 FYNNEI. This CDR3 reads CASSPSRGGTQYF. The DNA read from the CDR3 is TGTGCCAGCAGTCCCTCACGCGGGGGGACC.

This clone was observed at least ten times. CDR3 sequence reads: CASSYRGTDEQFF. Partial CDR3 DNA: TGTGCCAGCAGTTACAGGGGGACGGATGAG. The chain has TRBV7-9 and TRBJ2-1, with 8 nucleotides matching TRBD1. The CDR3 end is not reached by the read, which stops 3 residues before it; the germline J gene fills it in. The CDR3 loop spans 13 amino acids. Germline trimming cut 6 bases from V and 8 bases from J; bases unmatched to any gene: 6. Germline V gene data show CDR1 as SEHNR and CDR2 as FQNEAQ (reference sequence).

This clone has ten or more counts. The read terminates 3 residues ahead of where the CDR3 ends, so the germline J gene completes it. The V call is TRBV20-1, the J call TRBJ1-4; TRBD1 is a possible D gene (6 bases). CDR1 DFQATT and CDR2 SNEGSKA come from the germline V gene (reference sequence). V was pared by 5 bases and J by 8 bases, with 18 bases between. The CDR3 loop spans 14 amino acids. The CDR3 DNA, read in part, is TGCAGTGCTGGACCCACAGGGTTAGGAGAAAAA. It encodes CSAGPTGLGEK. The entire CDR3 sequence reads CSAGPTGLGEKLFF.

This clone was counted many times. The observed sequence ends 3 residues before the CDR3 terminus, with the missing tail filled in from the germline J gene. This chain uses TRBV20-1 with TRBJ2-1; a weak D match, TRBD2 (5 bases). CDR1 is DFQATT, CDR2 SNEGSKA, per germline (reference sequence). This CDR3 spans 15 amino acids. The germline V and J ends were trimmed by 0 bases and 6 bases, with 15 bases remaining between them. The sequenced part of the CDR3 DNA is TGCAGTGCTAGAGACCCTGGCGGCGCGGGCAATGAG. Encoded protein: CSARDPGGAGNE. The complete CDR3 protein is CSARDPGGAGNEQFF.

This clone was detected many times. The read gets to within 3 residues of the CDR3 end, and the germline J gene fills in the rest. This rearrangement joins TRBV5-1 to TRBJ2-7; TRBD1 agrees at 8 bases. The CDR3 sequence is 14 residues long. Trimming removed 7 bases from V and 2 bases from J; junction bases left unmatched: 8. The germline V gene has CDR1 SGHRS and CDR2 YFSETQ. CDR3 DNA (partial): TGCGCCAGCGGCACAGGGGGTCCTGCCTACGAG. It specifies CASGTGGPAYE. The full CDR3 sequence reads CASGTGGPAYEQYF. Full variable domain (outside the CDR3, taken from reference TRBV5-1 and TRBJ2-7): KAGVTQTPRYLIKTRGQQVTLSCSPISGHRSVSWYQQTPGQGLQFLFEYFSETQRNKGNFPGRFSGRQFSNSRSEMNVSTLELGDSALYLCASGTGGPAYEQYFGPGTRLTVT.

This clone was seen more than once but under ten times. The observed sequence ends 3 residues before the CDR3 terminus, with the missing tail filled in from the germline J gene. This chain uses TRBV2 with TRBJ2-3, with 15 bases matching TRBD2. From germline, CDR1 is SNHLY and CDR2 FYNNEI. This CDR3 region has 16 residues. J lost 6 bases, V lost 4 bases, and 5 bases had no gene match. The covered CDR3 bases are TGTGCCAGCAGTGTTGGACTAGCGGGGGGGCTGGATACG. Residues: CASSVGLAGGLDT. The entire CDR3 reads CASSVGLAGGLDTQYF.

This clone was seen many times. The CDR3 extends 3 residues past the end of the read, so its final part is completed from the germline J gene. The rearrangement uses TRBV5-1 and TRBJ2-5; 7 bases agree with TRBD2. CDR1 and CDR2 (germline): SGHRS, YFSETQ. This CDR3 is 15 amino acids long. V lost 0 bases to trimming and J lost 2 bases; unmatched junction nucleotides: 4. Partial CDR3 DNA: TGCGCCAGCAGCTTGGAGGCGGGAGTTCAAGAGACC. Translating it yields CASSLEAGVQET. The CDR3 in its entirety is CASSLEAGVQETQYF.

This clone was recorded many times. The missing CDR3 end, 3 residues past where the read stops, is filled in from the germline J gene. This chain uses TRBV10-3 with TRBJ1-1; maybe TRBD1 (5 bases). This CDR3 contains 12 residues. V lost 9 bases and J lost 1, with 9 bases in between. Germline CDR1 and CDR2: ENHRY and SYGVKD. The sequenced CDR3 bases are TGTGCCATGGGGCCGGGGAACACTGAA. Its protein is CAMGPGNTE. Given in full, the CDR3 is CAMGPGNTEAFF.

This clone was seen at least ten times. Sequencing ends 3 residues short of the CDR3 end; the germline J gene provides the rest. The chain carries TRBV20-1 and TRBJ2-2; 11 bases map to TRBD2. This CDR3 is 17 amino acids long. CDR1 is DFQATT, CDR2 SNEGSKA, per germline (reference sequence). Trimming at V came to 6 bases and at J to 4 bases, leaving 13 bases not matched to a gene. The sequenced part of the CDR3 DNA is TGCAGTGCCCGGGGGGGTAGCGGGGGGGCAGGCACCGGGGAG. This sequence encodes CSARGGSGGAGTGE. The entire CDR3 sequence reads CSARGGSGGAGTGELFF.

This clone has at least ten counts. The CDR3 extends 3 residues past the end of the read, so its final part is completed from the germline J gene. The chain uses TRBV5-4 and TRBJ2-7; TRBD1 aligns across 9 bases. Germline trimming cut 0 bases from V and 5 bases from J; bases unmatched to any gene: 3. The germline V gene has CDR1 SGHNT and CDR2 YYREEE (reference sequence). The CDR3 spans 14 residues. CDR3 amino acids: CASSLGTGVDEQYF. The CDR3 bases that were read are TGTGCCAGCAGCTTGGGGACAGGGGTTGACGAG.

This clone was seen repeatedly, ten times or more. Read coverage stops 3 residues before the CDR3 terminus; the germline J gene supplies the remainder. The chain combines TRBV19 with TRBJ2-2; D is perhaps TRBD1 (6 bases). V lost 4 bases, J lost 4 bases, and 19 bases lay in between. The CDR3 is 17 residues long. The germline V gene has CDR1 LNHDA and CDR2 SQIVND (reference sequence). This CDR3 reads CASSNTGTPQFTGELFF. The CDR3 bases that were read are TGTGCCAGTAGTAACACCGGGACACCGCAGTTCACCGGGGAG.

A word on this clone: The sequence runs out 3 residues before the end of the CDR3; the remainder is reconstructed from the germline J gene. The J gene is TRBJ2-3, the V gene TRBV2; 8 bases match TRBD2. CDR1 is SNHLY and CDR2 is FYNNEI in the germline V gene. The length of the CDR3 is 13 residues. The chain's CDR3 is CASRPTGGETQYF. CDR3 DNA (partial): TGTGCCAGCAGACCCACGGGGGGGGAGACG.

In this sample, this clone turned up many times. The read ends 3 residues shy of where the CDR3 ends; the end is completed using the germline J gene. The chain carries TRBV12-3 or TRBV12-4 and TRBJ1-5, with 12 bases identical to TRBD1. This CDR3 comprises 17 residues. The trim removed 6 bases at V and 7 bases at J, leaving 13 bases unmatched. CDR3 residues: CASSLAGTGGARQPQHF. The CDR3 DNA, read in part, is TGTGCCAGCAGCCTTGCCGGGACAGGGGGCGCGAGGCAGCCC.

The table lists this clone with many counts. CDR3 sequence reads: CSARDRRGFTEAFF. The CDR3 bases that were read are TGCAGTGCTAGAGATAGAAGGGGGTTCACTGAA. The chain recombines TRBV20-1 with TRBJ1-1; tentative D call: TRBD1 (6 bases). Read coverage stops 3 residues before the CDR3 terminus; the germline J gene supplies the remainder. V was pared by 0 bases and J by 4 bases, with 12 bases between. Germline-derived CDR1 and CDR2 are DFQATT and SNEGSKA (reference sequence). This CDR3 is 14 amino acids long.

This clone was detected only a few times. With the read ending 3 residues before the CDR3 end, the germline J gene is used to fill in that end. The chain has TRBV20-1 and TRBJ2-3; TRBD1 agrees at 8 bases. There are 15 residues in the CDR3. Germline-derived CDR1 and CDR2 are DFQATT and SNEGSKA (reference sequence). The CDR3 DNA, read in part, is TGCAGTGCTGGGCAGGGGGCTTCGAGCAATCAGCCG. Encoded protein: CSAGQGASSNQP. The entire CDR3 sequence reads CSAGQGASSNQPQYF.

At least ten counts were recorded for this clone. The read ends 3 residues shy of where the CDR3 ends; the end is completed using the germline J gene. The J gene is TRBJ2-5, the V gene TRBV13; the D gene is possibly TRBD2 (6 bases). CDR1 PRHDT and CDR2 FYEKMQ come from the germline V gene (reference sequence). Trimming cost V 2 bases and J 4 bases, with 11 bases left between them. There are 14 residues in the CDR3. CDR3 residues: CASSLRGSGETQYF. The sequenced part of the CDR3 DNA is TGTGCCAGCAGCTTACGGGGGTCAGGAGAGACC.

There are many counts of this clone. The sequenced fragment ends 3 residues before the CDR3 boundary, so the rest is inferred from the germline J gene. The genes are TRBV19 and TRBJ2-6; D gene unclear. CDR1 LNHDA and CDR2 SQIVND come from the germline V gene (reference sequence). V lost 5 bases and J lost 3, with 14 bases in between. This CDR3 has 16 residues. The CDR3 DNA, read in part, is TGTGCCAGTAGTTCGGTCCCCTCAGGTGGGGCCAACGTC. This encodes CASSSVPSGGANV. The full-length CDR3 reads as CASSSVPSGGANVLTF.

In its sample, this clone was seen many times. The CDR3 end is not reached by the read, which stops 3 residues before it; the germline J gene fills it in. This rearrangement joins TRBV6-2 or TRBV6-3 to TRBJ2-7, with D perhaps matching TRBD1 (6 bases). The germline CDR1 and CDR2 sequences are MNHEY and SVGEGT. Trimming left V 11 bases short and J 3 bases short, with 14 bases between. The CDR3 contains 12 residues. The sequenced part of the CDR3 DNA is TGTGCCGGATCCGACAGGTTCTACGAG. Encoded protein: CAGSDRFYE. The full-length CDR3 reads as CAGSDRFYEQYF.

This clone appeared many times. The sequence runs out 3 residues before the end of the CDR3; the remainder is reconstructed from the germline J gene. This sequence joins TRBV5-1 and TRBJ2-3; the D gene is possibly TRBD2 (6 bases). CDR3 length equals 17 residues. Germline V CDR1 and CDR2: SGHRS, YFSETQ. Trimming pared 7 bases from V and 4 bases from J, leaving 25 bases between. CDR3 bases read: TGCGCCAGCGCCCCTACTTGGATACTAGCCGGGGCAGATACG. Protein: CASAPTWILAGADT. The whole CDR3 region reads CASAPTWILAGADTQYF. The variable domain in full, with the rest retrieved from reference TRBV5-1 and TRBJ2-3, is KAGVTQTPRYLIKTRGQQVTLSCSPISGHRSVSWYQQTPGQGLQFLFEYFSETQRNKGNFPGRFSGRQFSNSRSEMNVSTLELGDSALYLCASAPTWILAGADTQYFGPGTRLTVL.

This clone occurred a few times. Read coverage stops 3 residues before the CDR3 terminus; the germline J gene supplies the remainder. This chain connects TRBV18 to TRBJ1-2; TRBD1 agrees at 9 bases. From germline, CDR1 is KGHSH and CDR2 LQKENI. The CDR3 is 16 residues long. CDR3 DNA, as far as it was read: TGTGCCAGCTCACCTTGGGACAGGGCAGATTACTACGAC. Translating gives CASSPWDRADYYD. The entire CDR3 sequence reads CASSPWDRADYYDYTF.

This clone was counted ten times or more. The DNA ends 3 residues before the CDR3 does, and the rest of the CDR3 is filled in from the germline J gene. The V gene is TRBV10-2, the J gene TRBJ2-3, with 7 nucleotides matching TRBD1. The germline V gene encodes CDR1 WSHSY and CDR2 SAAADI. CDR3 length: 15 amino acids. V was pared by 3 bases and J by 5 bases, with 8 bases of the junction left unmatched. CDR3 bases read: TGCGCCAGCAGTGACACAGGGGCATTAGGAGATACG. The encoded protein is CASSDTGALGDT. The complete CDR3 protein is CASSDTGALGDTQYF.

This clone was observed a handful of times. The CDR3 end falls 3 residues outside the read, so it is completed with the germline J gene. This sequence joins TRBV6-2 or TRBV6-3 and TRBJ2-4, with a weak D call TRBD2 (6 bases). The CDR3 has 13 residues. Germline-derived CDR1 and CDR2 are MNHEY and SVGEGT. CDR3 in amino acids: CASSYSWDWGQYF. The CDR3 bases that were read are TGTGCCAGCAGTTACTCGTGGGACTGGGGT.

The sample holds many counts of this clone. A much bigger clone sits one base away, suggesting this may be a read error. The read ends 3 residues before the CDR3 terminus; that terminus is restored from the germline J gene. The genes are TRBV30 and TRBJ2-3; a possible D gene is TRBD2 (5 bases). This CDR3 is built from 15 residues. Germline V gene data show CDR1 as GTSNPN and CDR2 as SVGIG (reference sequence). The sequenced part of the CDR3 DNA is TGTGCCTGGAGTGACGGACTGCATAGCAATCAGCCG. Its protein is CAWSDGLHSNQP. The full CDR3 protein reads CAWSDGLHSNQPQYF.

Many counts were recorded for this clone. Read coverage stops 3 residues before the CDR3 terminus; the germline J gene supplies the remainder. The rearrangement uses TRBV7-2 and TRBJ1-6; D might be TRBD1 (5 bases). The CDR3 totals 13 residues. The V end lost 5 bases, the J end lost 9 bases, and 11 bases lay between the germline ends. CDR1 is SGHTA and CDR2 is FQGNSA in the germline V gene. The CDR3 protein is CASSSNGGSPLHF. The part of the CDR3 DNA that was read is TGTGCCAGCAGCAGTAACGGGGGTTCACCC.

This clone was found many times. Sequencing ends 3 residues short of the CDR3 end; the germline J gene provides the rest. The V and J genes are TRBV19 and TRBJ2-1, with 10 bases identical to TRBD1. J was trimmed by 8 bases and V by 1 base; bases with no gene match: 8. In germline, CDR1 is LNHDA, CDR2 SQIVND (reference sequence). The CDR3 has 16 amino acids. CDR3 DNA (partial): TGTGCCAGTAGTATAGGGGCGGGACAGGGGTACTATGAG. Amino acids: CASSIGAGQGYYE. In full, the CDR3 reads CASSIGAGQGYYEQFF.

A few counts support this clone. Read data end 3 residues before the CDR3 end; the end is taken from the germline J gene. V is TRBV20-1 and J is TRBJ2-1; no definite D call. Per germline, CDR1 DFQATT and CDR2 SNEGSKA (reference sequence). The CDR3 contains 18 residues. Trimming stripped 0 bases from V and 9 bases from J, with 27 bases between. CDR3 DNA (partial): TGCAGTGCTAGAGATCGCCACCAGCCCACTCAAAGCAGGAGTGAG. Residues: CSARDRHQPTQSRSE. The CDR3 as a whole reads CSARDRHQPTQSRSEQFF.

This clone was picked up many times. The read stops 3 residues short of the end of the CDR3; the missing end is completed from the germline J gene. This sequence joins TRBV6-1 and TRBJ1-1; possibly TRBD1 for D (6 bases). Germline-derived CDR1 and CDR2 are MNHNS and SASEGT. The CDR3 runs 15 residues. CDR3 sequence: CASSERGKGEEGAFF. The part of the CDR3 DNA that was read is TGTGCCAGCAGTGAAAGGGGGAAGGGAGAGGAGGGG.

This clone was observed many times. From the germline J gene comes the end of the CDR3, since the read stops 3 residues before it. The chain uses TRBV20-1 and TRBJ2-5; 12 nucleotides line up with TRBD2. The CDR3 consists of 16 residues. Germline loops: CDR1 DFQATT, CDR2 SNEGSKA (reference sequence). Incomplete CDR3 DNA: TGCAGCGCCCCTCTACTAGCGGGGGGAAGCAGCGAGACC. Its translation is CSAPLLAGGSSET. The full CDR3 is CSAPLLAGGSSETQYF.

This clone has ten or more counts. The sequenced fragment ends 3 residues before the CDR3 boundary, so the rest is inferred from the germline J gene. The V gene is TRBV4-2, the J gene TRBJ2-1; 8 bases are a match to TRBD2. Germline V lookup: CDR1 LGHNA, CDR2 YNFKEQ. Trimming removed 0 bases from V and 6 bases from J; junction bases left unmatched: 4. The CDR3 spans 15 residues. The sequenced part of the CDR3 DNA is TGTGCCAGCAGCCAAGACGGGACTAGTGGCAATGAG. Translation gives CASSQDGTSGNE. The whole CDR3 sequence is CASSQDGTSGNEQFF.

The sample holds many counts of this clone. The sequenced fragment ends 3 residues before the CDR3 boundary, so the rest is inferred from the germline J gene. The chain carries TRBV20-1 and TRBJ2-3; 11 positions agree with TRBD2. This CDR3 is built from 14 residues. The V and J ends lost 2 bases and 5 bases, in that order; junction bases with no gene match: 3. Per germline, CDR1 DFQATT and CDR2 SNEGSKA (reference sequence). CDR3 protein: CSARRLAGIDTQYF. Partial CDR3 DNA: TGCAGTGCTAGACGACTAGCGGGAATAGATACG.